This T cell receptor beta chain was profiled in a study of cytomegalovirus exposure and HLA in healthy donors. The CDR3 contains 13 residues. Trimming left V 10 bases short and J 5 bases short, with 18 bases between. Looked up from germline, CDR1 is SNHLY and CDR2 is FYNNEI. The PCR contained 60 Vbeta and 13 Jbeta primers. Clones were sequenced by immunoSEQ multiplex PCR, and TCRdb holds only the in-frame ones, with some missing. The listing records 100,000 to 150,000 clones. Sequencing was done on a sample of PBMCs. The chain combines TRBV2 with TRBJ2-7; TRBD1 is a possible D gene (8 bases). This TCR came from a man in his late teens or twenties in good health and CMV-seronegative. CDR3 residues: CAKSGTGGNEQYF. CDR3 bases: TGTGCCAAGAGCGGGACAGGTGGCAACGAGCAGTACTTC.